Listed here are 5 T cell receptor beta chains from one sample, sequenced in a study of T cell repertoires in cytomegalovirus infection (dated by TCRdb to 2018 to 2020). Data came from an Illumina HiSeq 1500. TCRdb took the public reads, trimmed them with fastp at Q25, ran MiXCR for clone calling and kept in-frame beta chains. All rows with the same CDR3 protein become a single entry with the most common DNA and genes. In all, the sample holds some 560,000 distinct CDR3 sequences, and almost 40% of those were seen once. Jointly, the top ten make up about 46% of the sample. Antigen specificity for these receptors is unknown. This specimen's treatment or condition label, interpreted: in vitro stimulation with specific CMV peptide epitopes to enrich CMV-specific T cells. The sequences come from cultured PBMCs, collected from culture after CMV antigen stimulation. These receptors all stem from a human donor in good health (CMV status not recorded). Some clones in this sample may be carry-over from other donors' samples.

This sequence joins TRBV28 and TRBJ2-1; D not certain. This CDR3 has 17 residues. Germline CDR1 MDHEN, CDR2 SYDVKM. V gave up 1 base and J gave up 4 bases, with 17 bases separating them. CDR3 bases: TGTGCCAGCAGTTTATATTATGCCTACGGAAGATACAATGAGCAGTTCTTC. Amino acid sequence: CASSLYYAYGRYNEQFF.

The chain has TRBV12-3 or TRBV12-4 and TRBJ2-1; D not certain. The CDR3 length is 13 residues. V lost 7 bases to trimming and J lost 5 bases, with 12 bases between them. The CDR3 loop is CASTLTEHNEQFF. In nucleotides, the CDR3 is TGTGCCAGCACGTTGACGGAGCACAATGAGCAGTTCTTC.

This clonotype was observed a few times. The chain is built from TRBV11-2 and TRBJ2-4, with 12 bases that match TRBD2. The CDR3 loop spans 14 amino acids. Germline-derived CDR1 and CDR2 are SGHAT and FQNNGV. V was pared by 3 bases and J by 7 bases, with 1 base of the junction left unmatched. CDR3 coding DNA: TGTGCCAGCAGCTTCCTAGCGGGAGGGAACATTCAGTACTTC. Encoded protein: CASSFLAGGNIQYF.

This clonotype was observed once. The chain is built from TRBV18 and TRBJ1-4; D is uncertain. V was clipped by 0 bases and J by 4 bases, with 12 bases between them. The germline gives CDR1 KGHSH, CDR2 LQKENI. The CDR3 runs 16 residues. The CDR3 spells CASSPPSGKGNEKLFF. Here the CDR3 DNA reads TGTGCCAGCTCACCACCGAGTGGGAAGGGTAATGAAAAACTGTTTTTT.

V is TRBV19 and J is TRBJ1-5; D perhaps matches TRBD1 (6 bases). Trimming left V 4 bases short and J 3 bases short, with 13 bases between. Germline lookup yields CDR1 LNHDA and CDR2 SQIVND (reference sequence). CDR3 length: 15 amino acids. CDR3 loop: CASSTTGYANQPQHF. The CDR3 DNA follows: TGTGCCAGTAGTACCACAGGGTACGCCAATCAGCCCCAGCATTTT.